The subject of this entry is one T cell receptor beta chain. What it binds is unknown. Both 60 Vbeta primers and 13 Jbeta primers went into the PCR. Using immunoSEQ multiplex PCR, the repertoire was profiled, and TCRdb retains in-frame clones only, with some absent. The top ten clones hold around 6.3% of a sample with some 70,000 clones, around 81% of them seen once. The entry originates in a study of cytomegalovirus exposure and HLA in healthy donors. About the research overall: Researchers found that approximately 80% of over 350 genotyped donors fell within the Caucasian-associated ancestry cluster. Study outcomes and limitations: CMV serostatus was the only recorded immune exposure for donors. Being productive about 87% or about 30% of the time was typical of most TCR beta V segments in an earlier analysis.

The CDR3 sequence is 14 residues long. The germline V gene has CDR1 MNHNS and CDR2 SASEGT. V was pared by 3 bases and J by 7 bases, with 15 bases between. This receptor was taken from a man aged 45 to 65 in good health and CMV-seronegative. Sequenced input: PBMCs. This sequence joins TRBV6-1 and TRBJ1-1; tentative D call: TRBD1 (6 bases). This CDR3 reads CASSDLRGAVEAFF. In DNA form, the CDR3 reads TGTGCCAGCAGTGACCTACGGGGGGCGGTTGAAGCTTTCTTT.